The 23 T cell receptor beta chains in this list originate from one sample, sequenced in a study of T cell repertoires in cytomegalovirus infection. TCRdb used MiXCR to reprocess the reads, holding one entry per CDR3 protein. The sample yields roughly 860,000 distinct CDR3 sequences, 32% seen once. No antigen has been assigned to these receptors. The source material was cultured CD8+ T cells from PBMCs, sampled from culture after CMV antigen stimulation. The source of these receptors is a human donor in good health (CMV status not recorded). Some clones in this sample may be carry-over from other donors' samples.

This clonotype was detected ten times or more. This chain uses TRBV7-8 with TRBJ1-5; perhaps TRBD1 as D (6 bases). CDR3 length equals 15 residues. Trimming took 1 base from V and 4 from J, leaving 11 bases between them. Germline loops: CDR1 SGHVS, CDR2 FQNEAQ. The CDR3 sequence is CASSLGTVRNQPQHF. The CDR3 DNA sequence: TGTGCCAGCAGCTTAGGGACAGTGCGGAATCAGCCCCAGCATTTT.

The V call is TRBV2, the J call TRBJ1-2; 8 bases are a match to TRBD1. With 7 bases clipped from V and 2 bases from J, the junction kept 3 bases outside the gene matches. This CDR3 region has 13 residues. Per germline, CDR1 SNHLY and CDR2 FYNNEI. CDR3 region: CASIRTGNYGYTF. The CDR3 region has the DNA TGTGCCAGCATCCGGACAGGGAACTATGGCTACACCTTC.

This rearrangement joins TRBV5-5 to TRBJ1-1, with unresolved D. This CDR3 is 14 amino acids long. The V gene lost 2 bases and the J gene lost 3 bases, with 11 bases spanning the gap. CDR1 SGHKS and CDR2 YYEKEE come from the germline V gene (reference sequence). CDR3 loop: CASSLPTSYTEAFF. The CDR3 DNA reads as TGTGCCAGCAGCTTACCCACAAGTTACACTGAAGCTTTCTTT.

The J gene is TRBJ2-1, the V gene TRBV4-1; 13 nucleotides align to TRBD2. V trimming: 0 bases; J trimming: 7 bases; junction bases outside the gene matches: 12. The CDR3 loop spans 19 amino acids. Germline V gives CDR1 MGHRA, CDR2 YSYEKL. The CDR3 here is CASSQEILAGGPKYNEQFF. The CDR3 DNA is TGCGCCAGCAGCCAAGAAATACTAGCGGGGGGGCCAAAGTATAATGAGCAGTTCTTC.

This chain links TRBV5-8 with TRBJ1-1; TRBD1 aligns across 7 bases. The CDR3 covers 14 residues. Germline V gives CDR1 SGHTS, CDR2 YDEGEE. Losses at the gene ends were 0 bases for V and 8 bases for J; bases not matched to a gene: 7. The chain's CDR3 is CASSLAGTEGEAFF. The CDR3 DNA follows: TGTGCCAGCAGCTTGGCCGGGACAGAGGGGGAAGCTTTCTTT.

The chain carries TRBV12-5 and TRBJ1-2; D might be TRBD1 (5 bases). The length of the CDR3 is 13 residues. V dropped 6 bases and J dropped 4 bases, with 12 bases sitting between them. In germline, CDR1 is LGHNT, CDR2 FRNRAP. The CDR3 DNA sequence: TGTGCTAGTGGACAGGTCCTTTCCTATGGCTACACCTTC. It is translated as CASGQVLSYGYTF.

The V gene is TRBV6-2 or TRBV6-3, the J gene TRBJ1-1, with D perhaps matching TRBD1 (6 bases). Germline V lookup: CDR1 MNHEY, CDR2 SVGEGT. The CDR3 length is 17 residues. Trimming pared 8 bases from V and 1 base from J, leaving 23 bases between. This CDR3 reads CASLGWDMGHRNTEAFF. The CDR3 bases are TGTGCCAGCTTGGGTTGGGACATGGGACACAGGAACACTGAAGCTTTCTTT.

This clonotype was seen a handful of times. The chain uses TRBV7-3 and TRBJ1-1; 10 bases are a match to TRBD1. The CDR3 extends over 17 amino acids. Germline V gene data show CDR1 as SGHTA and CDR2 as FQGTGA. Unmatched junction bases numbered 7, after V lost 1 base and J lost 2 bases. In DNA, the CDR3 is TGTGCCAGCAGCTTAATGCGGGACAGGGGACTTAACACTGAAGCTTTCTTT. This sequence encodes CASSLMRDRGLNTEAFF. Looking up the rest from reference TRBV7-3 and TRBJ1-1 gives the full variable domain: GAGVSQTPSNKVTEKGKYVELRCDPISGHTALYWYRQSLGQGPEFLIYFQGTGAADDSGLPNDRFFAVRPEGSVSTLKIQRTERGDSAVYLCASSLMRDRGLNTEAFFGQGTRLTVV.

This clonotype was picked up one time. The chain is built from TRBV6-1 and TRBJ2-3; 7 nucleotides line up with TRBD1. The CDR3 is 13 amino acids. Germline lookup yields CDR1 MNHNS and CDR2 SASEGT. Trimming cost V 6 bases and J 5 bases; bases outside gene matches: 5. The CDR3 loop reads CASSETGLDTQYF. The CDR3 coding sequence is TGTGCCAGCAGCGAGACAGGGTTAGATACGCAGTATTTT.

This clonotype was picked up a small number of times. The chain recombines TRBV7-3 with TRBJ2-1; 7 bases align to TRBD1. With V trimmed by 1 base and J by 8 bases, 8 bases remained unmatched. In germline, CDR1 is SGHTA, CDR2 FQGTGA. The CDR3 consists of 15 residues. The CDR3 sequence: CASSLNDRDRDEQFF. In DNA form, the CDR3 reads TGTGCCAGCAGCTTAAATGACAGGGACCGCGATGAGCAGTTCTTC.

This clonotype was counted only a few times. The chain uses TRBV25-1 and TRBJ1-1; D uncertain. This CDR3 region has 15 residues. The ends were cut back, 1 base at V and 1 base at J, with 10 bases in the middle. Germline V gives CDR1 MGHDK, CDR2 SYGVNS. The CDR3 nucleotides are TGTGCCAGCAGTGAATTCTACGGCTCGAACACTGAAGCTTTCTTT. It translates to CASSEFYGSNTEAFF. Full variable domain (rest looked up from reference TRBV25-1 and TRBJ1-1): EADIYQTPRYLVIGTGKKITLECSQTMGHDKMYWYQQDPGMELHLIHYSYGVNSTEKGDLSSESTVSRIRTEHFPLTLESARPSHTSQYLCASSEFYGSNTEAFFGQGTRLTVV.

The V and J genes are TRBV19 and TRBJ1-5, with 7 bases matching TRBD1. CDR3 size: 17 residues. V lost 6 bases and J lost 0; bases outside the gene matches: 11. The germline CDR1 and CDR2 sequences are LNHDA and SQIVND (reference sequence). In DNA, the CDR3 is TGTGCCAGTAGCGAAACAGGGGCCCTTTATAGCAATCAGCCCCAGCATTTT. This encodes CASSETGALYSNQPQHF.

CDR3 sequence reads: CASSPRTLTQGAGEKLFF. In DNA form, the CDR3 reads TGTGCCAGCAGCCCCAGGACGCTAACGCAGGGGGCTGGGGAAAAACTGTTTTTT. The V call is TRBV14, the J call TRBJ1-4, with 8 positions matching TRBD1. Germline lookup yields CDR1 SGHDN and CDR2 FVKESK. The CDR3 has 18 residues. V was clipped by 4 bases and J by 8 bases; unmatched bases: 18.

The J gene is TRBJ1-1, the V gene TRBV20-1; unclear D gene. Looked up from germline, CDR1 is DFQATT and CDR2 is SNEGSKA (reference sequence). This CDR3 is 14 amino acids long. The chain's CDR3 is CSAGREAYYTEAFF. The CDR3 bases are TGCAGCGCGGGAAGGGAGGCATATTACACTGAAGCTTTCTTT.

At least ten counts were recorded for this clonotype. The chain has TRBV7-2 and TRBJ2-3; 9 bases map to TRBD2. Unmatched junction bases numbered 20, after V lost 5 bases and J lost 5 bases. From germline, CDR1 is SGHTA and CDR2 FQGNSA. This CDR3 spans 19 amino acids. The CDR3: CASSLPRGVSGGTLDTQYF. The DNA of the CDR3 is TGTGCCAGCAGCCTCCCGAGAGGGGTTAGCGGGGGCACATTAGATACGCAGTATTTT.

This clonotype was detected a few times. The rearrangement uses TRBV9 and TRBJ2-1; the match to TRBD2 covers 7 bases. The CDR3 runs to 19 residues. Germline V gives CDR1 SGDLS, CDR2 YYNGEE. V lost 4 bases to trimming and J lost 4 bases; unmatched junction nucleotides: 20. The CDR3 bases are TGTGCCAGCAGCTCCCAAGGAGCGGGGAGTGCTAGAGGTTACAATGAGCAGTTCTTC. Translated, it gives CASSSQGAGSARGYNEQFF.

This clonotype was observed at least ten times. This rearrangement joins TRBV7-9 to TRBJ2-1; TRBD1 is a possible D gene (5 bases). CDR1 SEHNR and CDR2 FQNEAQ come from the germline V gene (reference sequence). The CDR3 has 14 residues. V was pared by 6 bases and J by 1 base, with 10 bases between. This chain's CDR3 is CASRRGPSYNEQFF. The CDR3 coding sequence is TGTGCCAGCAGAAGGGGTCCTTCCTACAATGAGCAGTTCTTC.

This clonotype was seen a few times. The chain carries TRBV6-5 and TRBJ2-3; 11 bases match TRBD2. Germline values: CDR1 MNHEY, CDR2 SVGAGI. Trimming took 5 bases from V and 1 from J; bases not matched to a gene: 8. The CDR3 runs to 17 residues. CDR3 in DNA: TGTGCCAGCAGTCCGACACTAGCGGGGGATGGCACAGATACGCAGTATTTT. Amino acids: CASSPTLAGDGTDTQYF.

This clonotype has more than one count but fewer than ten. This chain links TRBV6-2 or TRBV6-3 with TRBJ2-3, with 8 bases identical to TRBD2. J gave up 4 bases and V 3 bases, and 15 bases lay outside the gene matches. This CDR3 region has 18 residues. Germline loops: CDR1 MNHEY, CDR2 SVGEGT. For the CDR3, the DNA is TGTGCCAGCAGTTATCGTGGGACTAGATTGGTGAAGTCAGATACGCAGTATTTT. It encodes CASSYRGTRLVKSDTQYF.

CDR3 nucleotides: TGTGCCTCACTGGGGGCGAGAGGGGGGGACACTGAAGCTTTCTTT. Amino acids: CASLGARGGDTEAFF. This chain joins TRBV10-3 and TRBJ1-1; perhaps TRBD1 as D (6 bases). The CDR3 has 15 residues. Trimming shortened V by 11 bases and J by 3 bases, and 22 bases separated the two germline ends. Per the germline V gene, CDR1 is ENHRY and CDR2 is SYGVKD.

This clonotype was detected only a few times. The chain links TRBV6-2 or TRBV6-3 to TRBJ2-7; tentatively, D is TRBD1 (6 bases). Germline V lookup: CDR1 MNHEY, CDR2 SVGEGT. The germline V and J ends were trimmed by 7 bases and 0 bases, with 13 bases remaining between them. The CDR3 is 14 amino acids. DNA of the CDR3: TGTGCCAGCAACCGACAGGCGAACTCCTACGAGCAGTACGTC. Its protein is CASNRQANSYEQYV.

The chain couples TRBV12-5 to TRBJ1-2; the D is unclear. V was shortened by 6 bases and J by 7 bases, with 12 bases between the two germline ends. The CDR3 is 12 residues long. In germline, CDR1 is LGHNT, CDR2 FRNRAP. CDR3 coding DNA: TGTGCTAGTGGCTCCGGGGTCGGTGGCTACACCTTC. Protein: CASGSGVGGYTF.

This chain uses TRBV29-1 with TRBJ2-1; 11 positions match TRBD2. The junction had 3 bases not matched to a gene; V was cut back by 0 bases and J by 2 bases. Per the germline V gene, CDR1 is SQVTM and CDR2 is ANQGSEA. The CDR3 extends over 16 amino acids. CDR3 in amino acids: CSVEDPTSGAYNEQFF. In DNA form, the CDR3 reads TGCAGCGTTGAAGACCCGACTAGCGGGGCCTACAATGAGCAGTTCTTC.